This TCR beta chain is drawn from a study of cytomegalovirus exposure and HLA in healthy donors. Study context: A subsequent analysis stated that the 120 or so validation repertoires were run on the same platform as the roughly 700 first-cohort repertoires.

Whole-study results and caveats: Some public TCRs appeared in many individuals, while most sequences were rare. Published work reported that the classifier diagnosed cytomegalovirus status with high specificity and sensitivity.

Some clones are missing from TCRdb's copy, which holds only in-frame ones; the method was immunoSEQ multiplex PCR. This table has some 170,000 clones, approximately 90% appearing once. Concerning this clone: The antigen is undetermined.

V was trimmed by 1 base and J by 3 bases, leaving 9 bases between them. The CDR3 runs 14 residues. The V gene's germline CDR1 is GTSNPN and CDR2 SVGIG (reference sequence). The rearrangement links TRBV30 to TRBJ1-4; D ambiguous. The sequenced sample was PBMCs. The sequence came from a woman in her thirties in good health and CMV-seronegative. The CDR3 coding sequence is TGTGCCTGGAGTGGACTCAACCCTAATGAAAAACTGTTTTTT. Translating it yields CAWSGLNPNEKLFF.